The 32 T cell receptor beta chains reported below all come from one sample, sequenced in a study of T-cell memory formation after mild COVID-19. TCRdb passed the 5' RACE reads through MiXCR, listing each CDR3 protein once. Of roughly 300,000 distinct CDR3 sequences listed, approximately 7.6% are singletons. Sequencing was done on a sample of PBMCs or a T cell subset sorted from them (not recorded which). These receptors originate from a young man who had mild COVID-19 (a few samples of this study predate the infection). Cell type and time point are not known.

V usage is TRBV7-9 and J usage is TRBJ2-1; weak D call: TRBD1 (6 bases). This CDR3 region has 15 residues. Deletions cut 6 bases from V and 5 bases from J, with 17 bases between. Germline V lookup: CDR1 SEHNR, CDR2 FQNEAQ (reference sequence). The DNA for the CDR3 is TGTGCCAGCAGGCGCATGCAGGGGATGCACAATGAGCAGTTCTTC. Translation: CASRRMQGMHNEQFF. Full variable domain (outside the CDR3, taken from reference TRBV7-9 and TRBJ2-1): DTGVSQNPRHKITKRGQNVTFRCDPISEHNRLYWYRQTLGQGPEFLTYFQNEAQLEKSRLLSDRFSAERPKGSFSTLEIQRTEQGDSAMYLCASRRMQGMHNEQFFGPGTRLTVL.

The chain has TRBV3-2 and TRBJ2-7; the DNA was not compared with TRBD1, the D call given in the table. TRBV3-2 is given as a pseudogene. The CDR3 spans 20 residues. The CDR3 loop reads CASSQERGTERHPLSYEQYV. DNA of the CDR3: TGTGCCAGCAGCCAAGAACGCGGGACAGAGCGACACCCCCTATCCTACGAGCAGTACGTC.

V gene TRBV19 combines with J gene TRBJ1-5, with D hard to call. The germline V gene encodes CDR1 LNHDA and CDR2 SQIVND (reference sequence). The CDR3 is 13 amino acids. Trimming removed 10 bases at V and 2 bases at J, with 12 bases between. In nucleotides, the CDR3 is TGTGCCACCGCAGGCACGGGCAATCAGCCCCAGCATTTT. Residues: CATAGTGNQPQHF. The full variable domain, its missing parts supplied by reference TRBV19 and TRBJ1-5, is DGGITQSPKYLFRKEGQNVTLSCEQNLNHDAMYWYRQDPGQGLRLIYYSQIVNDFQKGDIAEGYSVSREKKESFPLTVTSAQKNPTAFYLCATAGTGNQPQHFGDGTRLSIL.

There are many counts of this clonotype. The rearrangement links TRBV5-1 to TRBJ2-1; D may be TRBD1 (6 bases). CDR3 size: 13 residues. Trimming left V 2 bases short and J 6 bases short, with 9 bases between. Germline loops: CDR1 SGHRS, CDR2 YFSETQ. CDR3: CASSFTGFNEQFF. In DNA form, the CDR3 reads TGCGCCAGCAGCTTCACAGGGTTCAATGAGCAGTTCTTC.

The CDR3 coding sequence is TGTGCCCAAGGCCAGCTGGGGAGCGGCTACACCTTC. Translation: CAQGQLGSGYTF. The chain uses TRBV30 and TRBJ1-2, with no clear D. Germline CDR1 and CDR2: GTSNPN and SVGIG (reference sequence). Trimming took off 8 bases at V and 8 bases at J, with 18 bases between the two ends. This CDR3 is built from 12 residues.

This clonotype showed up just a few times. The genes are TRBV9 and TRBJ2-7, with D hard to call. Deletions cut 0 bases from V and 7 bases from J, with 11 bases between. This CDR3 comprises 13 residues. The germline CDR1 and CDR2 sequences are SGDLS and YYNGEE. The CDR3 DNA reads as TGTGCCAGCAGCGTAGATGCCCGGAGTGAGCAGTACGTC. It codes for CASSVDARSEQYV.

Only a few counts were recorded for this clonotype. V is TRBV29-1 and J is TRBJ2-1, with 10 bases fitting TRBD1. This CDR3 comprises 15 residues. The germline CDR1 and CDR2 sequences are SQVTM and ANQGSEA. Trimming removed 4 bases from V and 6 bases from J; junction bases left unmatched: 9. The CDR3 loop reads CSVARRDRGRNEQFF. The CDR3 DNA is TGCAGCGTTGCCAGGAGGGACAGGGGTCGCAATGAGCAGTTCTTC.

This clonotype was seen more than once but under ten times. J is TRBJ2-3 and V is TRBV6-5; D tentatively fits TRBD1 or TRBD2 (5 bases each). Trimming shortened V by 10 bases and J by 2 bases, and 16 bases separated the two germline ends. This CDR3 has 14 residues. The germline CDR1 and CDR2 sequences are MNHEY and SVGAGI. The chain's CDR3 is CATQKGPHTDTQYF. CDR3 nucleotide sequence: TGTGCCACCCAGAAGGGACCGCACACAGATACGCAGTATTTT.

This clonotype was detected a few times. A junction end diverges from the germline sequence, so it may reflect a read error. The gene calls are TRBV20-1 and TRBJ2-4; D perhaps matches TRBD2 (6 bases). Germline CDR1 is DFQATT and CDR2 is SNEGSKA (reference sequence). This CDR3 contains 12 residues. The CDR3 bases are TGCAGTGCTAGAGATCTGGGGGAGGCCGCATGGTTC. It is translated as CSARDLGEAAWF.

The sample holds a few counts of this clonotype. This rearrangement joins TRBV12-3 or TRBV12-4 to TRBJ2-3, with 8 nucleotides matching TRBD1. The V and J ends lost 1 base and 3 bases, in that order; junction bases with no gene match: 6. This CDR3 has 16 residues. CDR3 residues: CASSLGDRIRTDTQYF. Here the CDR3 DNA reads TGTGCCAGCAGTTTAGGGGACAGGATACGGACAGATACGCAGTATTTT.

In this sample, this clonotype turned up many times. The rearrangement joins TRBV4-3 to TRBJ2-2; no reliable D call. CDR3 length: 15 amino acids. V lost 3 bases and J lost 0, with 8 bases in between. CDR1 and CDR2 from the germline V gene are LGHNA and YSLEER. CDR3 DNA: TGCGCCAGCAGCCAGGTGTCCACGAACACCGGGGAGCTGTTTTTT. Its translation: CASSQVSTNTGELFF.

The chain is built from TRBV29-1 and TRBJ2-2; 12 bases line up with TRBD2. Germline CDR1 and CDR2: SQVTM and ANQGSEA. The CDR3 spans 18 residues. Losses at the gene ends were 1 base for V and 8 bases for J; bases not matched to a gene: 14. The DNA for the CDR3 is TGCAGCGTTGAAGTGCGAACTAGCGGGGGGAATCCCATAGGGGAGCTGTTTTTT. Translated, it gives CSVEVRTSGGNPIGELFF.

This clonotype was counted between two and nine times. The chain is built from TRBV12-3 or TRBV12-4 and TRBJ1-3; D is possibly TRBD1 (5 bases). Trimming left V 7 bases short and J 7 bases short, with 20 bases between. CDR3 length: 15 amino acids. DNA for the CDR3: TGTGCCAGCACCACCGGCGGGATCTGGGGGAACACCATATATTTT. Amino acids: CASTTGGIWGNTIYF.

This rearrangement joins TRBV29-1 to TRBJ1-2, with TRBD1 identical over 8 bases. Trimming took 6 bases from V and 5 from J; bases not matched to a gene: 5. From germline, CDR1 is SQVTM and CDR2 ANQGSEA. This CDR3 region has 12 residues. This CDR3 is CSVGQGQYGYTF. CDR3 bases: TGCAGCGTCGGACAGGGACAGTATGGCTACACCTTC.

In this sample, this clonotype turned up many times. This sequence joins TRBV5-5 and TRBJ2-1, with 8 bases aligning to TRBD2. V was pared by 4 bases and J by 7 bases, with 10 bases of the junction left unmatched. Germline assignment: CDR1 SGHKS and CDR2 YYEKEE (reference sequence). This CDR3 has 15 residues. CDR3 nucleotide sequence: TGTGCCAGCAGCGTCGGGGGGGCCTATCGGAATGAGCAGTTCTTC. Translation gives CASSVGGAYRNEQFF.

This clonotype was found many times. This rearrangement joins TRBV28 to TRBJ1-1; 9 bases line up with TRBD1. Germline CDR1 and CDR2: MDHEN and SYDVKM. J was trimmed by 6 bases and V by 8 bases; bases with no gene match: 7. There are 13 residues in the CDR3. The CDR3 spells CASGTGWKSEAFF. The CDR3 coding sequence is TGTGCCAGCGGGACAGGGTGGAAATCTGAAGCTTTCTTT.

This clonotype has ten or more counts. The J gene is TRBJ2-1, the V gene TRBV7-8, with 7 bases matching TRBD1. CDR3 length equals 14 residues. Germline values: CDR1 SGHVS, CDR2 FQNEAQ. The trim removed 6 bases at V and 6 bases at J, leaving 8 bases unmatched. The CDR3 DNA reads as TGTGCCAGCAGTCCGATGGACAGGTTCAATGAGCAGTTCTTC. Its translation is CASSPMDRFNEQFF. Complete variable domain (other parts from reference TRBV7-8 and TRBJ2-1): GAGVSQSPRYKVAKRGQDVALRCDPISGHVSLFWYQQALGQGPEFLTYFQNEAQLDKSGLPSDRFFAERPEGSVSTLKIQRTQQEDSAVYLCASSPMDRFNEQFFGPGTRLTVL.

The chain joins TRBV6-6 to TRBJ1-5, with TRBD1 as a possible D gene (5 bases). The CDR3 runs to 14 residues. Germline CDR1 reads MNHNY; CDR2 reads SVGAGI (reference sequence). V lost 5 bases, J lost 11 bases, and 19 bases lay in between. The CDR3 loop is CASSPDGGMVAQHF. CDR3 bases: TGTGCCAGCAGTCCCGACGGGGGTATGGTAGCCCAGCATTTT.

The chain employs TRBV12-3 or TRBV12-4 and TRBJ2-3; possibly TRBD2 for D (7 bases). This CDR3 region has 19 residues. Between the trimmed V and J ends, which lost 1 base and 5 bases, there was a span of 25 bases. CDR3 nucleotides: TGTGCCAGCAGTTTAGGTGGGGTCACGGGGGGCCGGCTGGGAGATACGCAGTATTTT. Protein: CASSLGGVTGGRLGDTQYF.

This clonotype was seen a handful of times. This chain joins TRBV7-9 and TRBJ2-7; the D gene is possibly TRBD2 (6 bases). Between the trimmed V and J ends, which lost 1 base and 4 bases, there was a span of 14 bases. The CDR3 spans 15 residues. Germline V lookup: CDR1 SEHNR, CDR2 FQNEAQ (reference sequence). The CDR3 DNA reads TGTGCCAGCAGCTTAGTGTCGGGGGAGCCTTACGAGCAGTACTTC. This encodes CASSLVSGEPYEQYF. The variable domain in full, with the rest retrieved from reference TRBV7-9 and TRBJ2-7, is DTGVSQNPRHKITKRGQNVTFRCDPISEHNRLYWYRQTLGQGPEFLTYFQNEAQLEKSRLLSDRFSAERPKGSFSTLEIQRTEQGDSAMYLCASSLVSGEPYEQYFGPGTRLTVT.

This clonotype has just a few counts. CDR3 sequence: CASSLTGQRVAEAFF. CDR3 nucleotide sequence: TGTGCCAGCAGCTTGACGGGACAGCGAGTCGCTGAAGCTTTCTTT. V gene TRBV7-9 combines with J gene TRBJ1-1, with TRBD1 matching over 7 bases. Germline V gene sequence: CDR1 SEHNR, CDR2 FQNEAQ (reference sequence). The CDR3 loop spans 15 amino acids. Trimming took 3 bases from V and 6 from J; bases not matched to a gene: 10.

This clonotype was seen only a few times. This chain links TRBV6-6 with TRBJ1-3; D call uncertain. Trimming shortened V by 2 bases and J by 2 bases, and 4 bases separated the two germline ends. CDR1 and CDR2 (germline): MNHNY, SVGAGI (reference sequence). This CDR3 has 13 residues. The CDR3, as DNA: TGTGCCAGCAGTTACGGCACTGGAAACACCATATATTTT. This encodes CASSYGTGNTIYF.

This clonotype was seen more than once but under ten times. J is TRBJ2-7 and V is TRBV20-1, with D possibly TRBD1 on 5 matching bases. The germline V and J ends were trimmed by 1 base and 0 bases, with 10 bases remaining between them. The length of the CDR3 is 14 residues. Per the germline V gene, CDR1 is DFQATT and CDR2 is SNEGSKA (reference sequence). This chain's CDR3 is CSARARVGSYEQYV. For the CDR3, the DNA is TGCAGTGCTAGAGCCAGGGTCGGCTCCTACGAGCAGTACGTC.

The chain employs TRBV29-1 and TRBJ1-1, with D possibly matching TRBD1 (5 bases). V lost 3 bases and J 4 bases, leaving 12 bases between the germline ends. Germline assignment: CDR1 SQVTM and CDR2 ANQGSEA. CDR3 length equals 13 residues. CDR3 region: CSVDSRAATEAFF. CDR3 nucleotides: TGCAGCGTTGATTCCAGGGCGGCCACTGAAGCTTTCTTT.

This clonotype turned up a few times. The chain recombines TRBV7-3 with TRBJ2-3, with unresolved D. The CDR3 is made up of 13 amino acids. The germline V gene has CDR1 SGHTA and CDR2 FQGTGA. Trimming pared 3 bases from V and 6 bases from J, leaving 10 bases between. CDR3: CASSLMGLDTQYF. The CDR3 nucleotides are TGTGCCAGCAGCTTGATGGGGTTGGATACGCAGTATTTT.

This clonotype was counted many times. The chain joins TRBV7-2 to TRBJ2-5; D is perhaps TRBD1 (6 bases). The CDR3 has 13 amino acids. Germline CDR1 SGHTA, CDR2 FQGNSA. Trimming removed 4 bases at V and 5 bases at J, with 11 bases between. The chain's CDR3 is CASSSGQGETQYF. The CDR3 DNA reads as TGTGCCAGCAGCTCCGGCCAGGGGGAGACCCAGTACTTC.

The chain recombines TRBV24-1 with TRBJ2-1; D gene uncertain. The CDR3 runs 13 residues. Between the trimmed V and J ends, which lost 4 bases and 4 bases, there was a span of 7 bases. The germline V gene encodes CDR1 KGHDR and CDR2 SFDVKD. The CDR3 nucleotides are TGTGCCACCAGTGAATCCTTATACAATGAGCAGTTCTTC. Protein: CATSESLYNEQFF.

A few counts support this clonotype. The rearrangement joins TRBV3-1 to TRBJ2-1, with 10 bases matching TRBD1. Looked up from germline, CDR1 is LGHDT and CDR2 is YNNKEL (reference sequence). J was trimmed by 8 bases and V by 5 bases; bases with no gene match: 12. The length of the CDR3 is 16 residues. CDR3 protein: CASSSRTGGGDYEQFF. Written as DNA, the CDR3 is TGTGCCAGCAGCTCTCGGACAGGGGGTGGGGATTATGAGCAGTTCTTC.

V usage is TRBV7-9 and J usage is TRBJ1-5, with 9 bases matching TRBD1. Germline trimming cut 3 bases from V and 5 bases from J; bases unmatched to any gene: 2. CDR3 length: 14 amino acids. In germline, CDR1 is SEHNR, CDR2 FQNEAQ (reference sequence). CDR3 region: CASSFGDRDQPQHF. CDR3 nucleotides: TGTGCCAGCAGCTTTGGGGACAGGGATCAGCCCCAGCATTTT.

The chain is built from TRBV7-9 and TRBJ2-3; 14 bases fit TRBD2. Per germline, CDR1 SEHNR and CDR2 FQNEAQ (reference sequence). The CDR3 extends over 18 amino acids. The V gene end was trimmed by 4 bases and the J gene end by 0 bases; junction bases not matched to a gene: 6. The CDR3 nucleotides are TGTGCCAGCAGCTCACCGGGACTAGCGGGGGCTAGCACAGATACGCAGTATTTT. It translates to CASSSPGLAGASTDTQYF.

This CDR3 reads CASSDTPTGLRWYV. In DNA form, the CDR3 reads TGTGCCAGCAGTGACACTCCGACAGGCCTCAGATGGTACGTC. This sequence joins TRBV6-2 or TRBV6-3 and TRBJ2-7, with TRBD1 as a possible D gene (6 bases). The CDR3 consists of 14 residues. CDR1 and CDR2 from the germline V gene are MNHEY and SVGEGT. Trimming stripped 5 bases from V and 12 bases from J, with 23 bases between.

The chain carries TRBV28 and TRBJ2-2, with D perhaps assigned TRBD1 or TRBD2 (5 bases each). The CDR3 totals 13 residues. Deletions cut 7 bases from V and 1 base from J, with 7 bases between. Looked up from germline, CDR1 is MDHEN and CDR2 is SYDVKM. CDR3 coding DNA: TGTGCCAGCATGGGGGAGAACACCGGGGAGCTGTTTTTT. Amino acid sequence: CASMGENTGELFF. The full variable domain, with the rest looked up from reference TRBV28 and TRBJ2-2, is DVKVTQSSRYLVKRTGEKVFLECVQDMDHENMFWYRQDPGLGLRLIYFSYDVKMKEKGDIPEGYSVSREKKERFSLILESASTNQTSMYLCASMGENTGELFFGEGSRLTVL.